These 28 T cell receptor beta chains were all obtained from the same sample, sequenced in a study of T cell changes during pregnancy in multiple sclerosis. Measured with immunoSEQ multiplex PCR; TCRdb has only the in-frame clones, and not every one. The sample shows 60,000 to 80,000 clones, approximately 90% of them seen only once. The sequences come from peripheral blood, collected before pregnancy. These receptors all come from a female donor with multiple sclerosis, enrolled in a pregnancy study.

The V call is TRBV19, the J call TRBJ2-3; TRBD2 matches 7 bases. J was trimmed by 4 bases and V by 5 bases; bases with no gene match: 6. This CDR3 comprises 14 residues. Germline CDR1 and CDR2: LNHDA and SQIVND (reference sequence). This CDR3 reads CASSPSGPPDTQYF. In DNA form, the CDR3 reads TGTGCCAGTAGTCCTAGCGGCCCCCCAGATACGCAGTATTTT.

This clone showed up just a few times. The J gene is TRBJ1-1, the V gene TRBV4-2, with 7 bases lining up with TRBD1. V lost 4 bases, J lost 6 bases, and 8 bases stayed unmatched. The CDR3 is made up of 14 amino acids. CDR1 is LGHNA and CDR2 is YNFKEQ in the germline V gene. The CDR3 DNA follows: TGTGCCAGCAGCCCCTCGACAGGGTACCCTGAAGCTTTCTTT. Translation: CASSPSTGYPEAFF.

The gene calls are TRBV5-1 and TRBJ2-7; D is possibly TRBD2 (5 bases). Trimming shortened V by 0 bases and J by 7 bases, and 14 bases separated the two germline ends. This CDR3 region has 14 residues. Germline CDR1 is SGHRS and CDR2 is YFSETQ. In DNA form, the CDR3 reads TGCGCCAGCAGCTTGGGGCTTTGGGAGCTGGAGCAGTACTTC. Translating gives CASSLGLWELEQYF.

The rearrangement joins TRBV5-8 to TRBJ1-1; D gene ambiguous. The CDR3 has 11 amino acids. Germline V gives CDR1 SGHTS, CDR2 YDEGEE. The ends were cut back, 0 bases at V and 7 bases at J, with 4 bases in the middle. CDR3 residues: CASSLAYEAFF. CDR3 DNA: TGTGCCAGCAGCTTGGCTTATGAAGCTTTCTTT.

The table lists this clone with a count of one. This chain joins TRBV30 and TRBJ2-7, with TRBD1 matching over 10 bases. From germline, CDR1 is GTSNPN and CDR2 SVGIG (reference sequence). V lost 0 bases, J lost 4 bases, and 9 bases stayed unmatched. The CDR3 runs to 16 residues. CDR3 residues: CAWSVMRDRGWYEQYF. The CDR3 nucleotides are TGTGCCTGGAGTGTAATGAGGGACAGGGGTTGGTACGAGCAGTACTTC.

The chain employs TRBV27 and TRBJ2-7; D possibly corresponds to TRBD1 (6 bases). The V and J ends lost 6 bases and 4 bases respectively, with 16 bases between them. The CDR3 is 14 residues long. Germline values: CDR1 MNHEY, CDR2 SMNVEV (reference sequence). The CDR3 spells CASSEGVPPYEQYF. CDR3 DNA: TGTGCCAGCAGCGAGGGGGTGCCACCTTACGAGCAGTACTTC.

The genes are TRBV5-1 and TRBJ1-1; D possibly corresponds to TRBD1 (5 bases). Germline values: CDR1 SGHRS, CDR2 YFSETQ. The V and J ends lost 0 bases and 5 bases respectively, with 17 bases between them. CDR3 length: 16 amino acids. This CDR3 reads CASSLVGGGGRTEAFF. CDR3 in DNA: TGCGCCAGCAGCTTGGTGGGGGGGGGAGGGCGAACTGAAGCTTTCTTT.

The V gene is TRBV30, the J gene TRBJ2-2; perhaps TRBD1 as D (7 bases). The CDR3 covers 15 residues. CDR1 GTSNPN and CDR2 SVGIG come from the germline V gene (reference sequence). Deletions cut 7 bases from V and 6 bases from J, with 21 bases between. CDR3 DNA: TGTGCCTACAAAAACAGGGGAGGTATGCCCGGGGAGCTGTTTTTT. As protein: CAYKNRGGMPGELFF. The full variable domain, rest sourced from reference TRBV30 and TRBJ2-2, is SQTIHQWPATLVQPVGSPLSLECTVEGTSNPNLYWYRQAAGRGLQLLFYSVGIGQISSEVPQNLSASRPQDRQFILSSKKLLLSDSGFYLCAYKNRGGMPGELFFGEGSRLTVL.

The chain recombines TRBV9 with TRBJ1-1, with a weak D call TRBD1 (5 bases). Trimming stripped 3 bases from V and 4 bases from J, with 19 bases between. CDR3 size: 16 residues. CDR1 SGDLS and CDR2 YYNGEE come from the germline V gene. The CDR3 spells CASSARERGTSTEAFF. CDR3 sequence (DNA): TGTGCCAGCAGCGCCAGGGAGCGGGGTACGTCCACTGAAGCTTTCTTT.

The V and J genes are TRBV10-3 and TRBJ1-2, with D maybe TRBD1 (6 bases). The V end lost 6 bases, the J end lost 5 bases, and 13 bases lay between the germline ends. Germline CDR1 is ENHRY and CDR2 is SYGVKD. The length of the CDR3 is 13 residues. The DNA of the CDR3 is TGTGCCATCAGGGACAGTGCAACTTATGGCTACACCTTC. This gives the protein CAIRDSATYGYTF.

V and J are TRBV6-1 and TRBJ2-2; D is undetermined. Germline V gene sequence: CDR1 MNHNS, CDR2 SASEGT. The CDR3 length is 14 residues. V lost 8 bases and J lost 3, with 13 bases in between. The CDR3 region is CASFRFRDTGELFF. The CDR3 bases are TGTGCCAGCTTTCGGTTCCGGGACACCGGGGAGCTGTTTTTT.

This clone was recorded only once. Sequence at one end of the junction differs from germline and may be a read error. The genes are TRBV7-3 and TRBJ1-2; D ambiguous. The CDR3 has 13 residues. Germline lookup yields CDR1 SGHTA and CDR2 FQGTGA. The CDR3 loop is CASSPDGNYGYIF. CDR3 DNA sequence: TGTGCCAGCAGCCCAGACGGAAACTATGGCTACATCTTC.

V is TRBV19 and J is TRBJ2-2; tentative D call: TRBD1 (6 bases). V lost 5 bases, J lost 7 bases, and 14 bases lay in between. From germline, CDR1 is LNHDA and CDR2 SQIVND (reference sequence). This CDR3 is 14 amino acids long. The CDR3 spells CASSLQGRGGELFF. For the CDR3, the DNA is TGTGCCAGTAGTTTACAGGGACGGGGCGGGGAGCTGTTTTTT.

This chain uses TRBV27 with TRBJ2-6; TRBD2 is a possible D gene (6 bases). From germline, CDR1 is MNHEY and CDR2 SMNVEV (reference sequence). The V and J ends lost 4 bases and 7 bases respectively, with 14 bases between them. The CDR3 runs 15 residues. As DNA, the CDR3 is TGTGCCAGCAGTTCGGGGGTCGTCAGAGCCAACGTCCTGACTTTC. Its protein product is CASSSGVVRANVLTF. The complete variable domain, with remaining parts taken from reference TRBV27 and TRBJ2-6, reads EAQVTQNPRYLITVTGKKLTVTCSQNMNHEYMSWYRQDPGLGLRQIYYSMNVEVTDKGDVPEGYKVSRKEKRNFPLILESPSPNQTSLYFCASSSGVVRANVLTFGAGSRLTVL.

The chain couples TRBV18 to TRBJ1-2; 7 bases fit TRBD1. J gave up 4 bases and V 4 bases, and 9 bases lay outside the gene matches. The CDR3 totals 15 residues. The germline V gene encodes CDR1 KGHSH and CDR2 LQKENI. CDR3 protein: CASSLSVEGAYGYTF. CDR3 bases: TGTGCCAGCTCACTTTCGGTAGAGGGGGCCTATGGCTACACCTTC.

The genes are TRBV30 and TRBJ2-5, with D possibly TRBD1 on 5 matching bases. Trimming took off 2 bases at V and 2 bases at J, with 12 bases between the two ends. This CDR3 is built from 14 residues. Germline-derived CDR1 and CDR2 are GTSNPN and SVGIG (reference sequence). In nucleotides, the CDR3 is TGTGCCTGGAGTACCAAACAGGTACAAGAGACCCAGTACTTC. It specifies CAWSTKQVQETQYF.

The rearrangement links TRBV5-1 to TRBJ1-2, with 12 bases aligning to TRBD1. After removal of 4 bases from V and 4 bases from J, the junction contained 8 bases not matched to a gene. This CDR3 has 16 residues. Germline V gene data show CDR1 as SGHRS and CDR2 as YFSETQ. CDR3: CASSLGTGGQIYGYTF. The CDR3, as DNA: TGCGCCAGCAGCCTCGGGACAGGGGGCCAAATCTATGGCTACACCTTC.

V usage is TRBV6-1 and J usage is TRBJ1-6; maybe TRBD1 (5 bases). Trimming removed 4 bases at V and 4 bases at J, with 11 bases between. Germline V gene sequence: CDR1 MNHNS, CDR2 SASEGT. CDR3 length: 15 amino acids. CDR3 sequence: CASSVIRQYNSPLHF. CDR3 in DNA: TGTGCCAGCAGTGTTATCCGACAGTATAATTCACCCCTCCACTTT.

V is TRBV4-3 and J is TRBJ2-3, with TRBD1 matching 8 bases. This CDR3 contains 15 residues. J gave up 4 bases and V 3 bases, and 6 bases lay outside the gene matches. Germline V gene sequence: CDR1 LGHNA, CDR2 YSLEER. DNA for the CDR3: TGCGCCAGCAGCCAGTCAGGGGGCTCGCCAGATACGCAGTATTTT. It encodes CASSQSGGSPDTQYF.

As regards this clone: Other DNA sequences from this sample encode an identical CDR3 as well. The chain carries TRBV7-3 and TRBJ2-2; D gene unclear. Germline lookup yields CDR1 SGHTA and CDR2 FQGTGA. V was cut by 2 bases and J by 4 bases, with 5 bases left in between. The CDR3 loop spans 13 amino acids. The CDR3 bases are TGTGCCAGCAGCTTATCCAGCACCGGGGAGCTGTTTTTT. It yields the protein CASSLSSTGELFF.

The V call is TRBV11-2, the J call TRBJ2-3, with D possibly being TRBD1 (6 bases). This CDR3 contains 13 residues. Germline CDR1 SGHAT, CDR2 FQNNGV. Trimming cost V 4 bases and J 9 bases, with 14 bases left between them. The CDR3 spells CASSSQGYITQYF. CDR3 in DNA: TGTGCCAGCAGCTCACAGGGTTACATAACGCAGTATTTT.

The genes are TRBV2 and TRBJ2-5; possible D gene TRBD1, 6 bases. CDR1 SNHLY and CDR2 FYNNEI come from the germline V gene. This CDR3 has 13 amino acids. Trimming stripped 6 bases from V and 0 bases from J, with 8 bases between. In DNA, the CDR3 is TGTGCCAGCAGGGACAGAGACCAAGAGACCCAGTACTTC. Translation gives CASRDRDQETQYF. Complete variable domain (other parts from reference TRBV2 and TRBJ2-5): EPEVTQTPSHQVTQMGQEVILRCVPISNHLYFYWYRQILGQKVEFLVSFYNNEISEKSEIFDDQFSVERPDGSNFTLKIRSTKLEDSAMYFCASRDRDQETQYFGPGTRLLVL.

V is TRBV9 and J is TRBJ1-3, with D possibly matching TRBD1 (5 bases). V lost 5 bases and J lost 2, with 11 bases in between. CDR1 is SGDLS, CDR2 YYNGEE, per germline. The CDR3 length is 14 residues. CDR3 loop: CASREGSTGNTIYF. The CDR3 nucleotides are TGTGCCAGCAGGGAGGGGTCGACTGGAAACACCATATATTTT.

The chain is built from TRBV2 and TRBJ1-2, with 7 bases fitting TRBD1. The CDR3 totals 14 residues. Germline CDR1 and CDR2: SNHLY and FYNNEI. J was trimmed by 0 bases and V by 6 bases; bases with no gene match: 4. This CDR3 is CASRGTVANYGYTF. The CDR3 DNA reads TGTGCCAGCAGGGGGACAGTAGCTAACTATGGCTACACCTTC.

The J gene is TRBJ1-4, the V gene TRBV29-1; 12 bases are a match to TRBD1. Germline trimming cut 4 bases from V and 0 bases from J; bases unmatched to any gene: 6. This CDR3 contains 17 residues. CDR1 and CDR2 from the germline V gene are SQVTM and ANQGSEA. The CDR3 DNA is TGCAGCGTTGGGGACAGGGGGCCCCTTGCAACTAATGAAAAACTGTTTTTT. Its translation: CSVGDRGPLATNEKLFF.

The rearrangement uses TRBV7-2 and TRBJ2-2, with a possible D match to TRBD1 (6 bases). The CDR3 totals 15 residues. Germline CDR1 and CDR2: SGHTA and FQGNSA. V lost 3 bases, J lost 1 base, and 9 bases lay in between. CDR3 sequence reads: CASSFGGQNTGELFF. The CDR3, as DNA: TGTGCCAGCAGCTTTGGGGGACAGAACACCGGGGAGCTGTTTTTT.

CDR3: CASSYESGVPWEQFF. In DNA form, the CDR3 reads TGTGCCAGCAGTTACGAGAGCGGGGTTCCTTGGGAGCAGTTCTTC. The V and J genes are TRBV6-5 and TRBJ2-1, with 7 nucleotides matching TRBD2. The V and J ends lost 2 bases and 10 bases, in that order; junction bases with no gene match: 11. Germline-derived CDR1 and CDR2 are MNHEY and SVGAGI. The CDR3 is 15 residues long.

The gene calls are TRBV7-2 and TRBJ1-2; TRBD1 might be the D (6 bases). Germline CDR1 SGHTA, CDR2 FQGNSA. Trimming stripped 1 base from V and 2 bases from J, with 11 bases between. CDR3 length equals 15 residues. CDR3: CASSLVPGTNYGYTF. DNA for the CDR3: TGTGCCAGCAGCTTAGTTCCGGGGACAAACTATGGCTACACCTTC.